Detailed here is one TCR beta chain. Data came from immunoSEQ multiplex PCR; TCRdb stores just in-frame clones and leaves some out. The table lists over a million clones, approximately 78% of them singletons. The sample is drawn from a study of shared clonotypes between healthy human individuals. Study context: Participating donors consisted of two women and a few men aged 18 to 49.

The germline V gene has CDR1 SGHDT and CDR2 YYEEEE. V lost 4 bases, J lost 4 bases, and 8 bases lay in between. This CDR3 region has 12 residues. The sample consisted of memory CD4+ T cells from PBMCs. Subset of the sample: CD45RA-negative fraction. This TCR came from a man in his late teens or twenties in good health. Some clones in this sample may be carry-over from other donors' samples. The V and J genes are TRBV5-6 and TRBJ2-5; D remains ambiguous. The CDR3: CASSIFPETQYF. CDR3 DNA: TGTGCCAGCAGCATTTTCCCAGAGACCCAGTACTTC.